These 22 T cell receptor beta chains came from one sample sequenced in a study of response to subunit inactivated influenza vaccine. In TCRdb, the RT-PCR reads were re-called with MiXCR into one record per CDR3 protein. This repertoire shows some 570,000 distinct CDR3 sequences, about 10% found once; its top ten account for 9.5% to 12%. These data also featured in a second study, about T cells expressing NK-cell markers. That paper states: 5'RACE template switching with UMIs generated TCR beta cDNA.

This sample comprised PBMCs from blood, obtained on the day of vaccination. All receptors derive from a man aged 50 to 59 who received an inactivated influenza vaccine.

The chain combines TRBV30 with TRBJ2-1; TRBD1 is a possible D gene (6 bases). The CDR3 spans 14 residues. The germline CDR1 and CDR2 sequences are GTSNPN and SVGIG (reference sequence). With 0 bases removed from V and 9 bases from J, the gap between germline ends came to 15 bases. The CDR3 DNA reads TGTGCCTGGAGTGTCGAACAGGGAATCAGTGAGCAGTTCTTC. Translating gives CAWSVEQGISEQFF. The full variable domain, its missing parts supplied by reference TRBV30 and TRBJ2-1, is SQTIHQWPATLVQPVGSPLSLECTVEGTSNPNLYWYRQAAGRGLQLLFYSVGIGQISSEVPQNLSASRPQDRQFILSSKKLLLSDSGFYLCAWSVEQGISEQFFGPGTRLTVL.

This clonotype was detected only a few times. V is TRBV18 and J is TRBJ2-3; D could derive from TRBD1 or TRBD2 (5 bases each). CDR1 and CDR2 (germline): KGHSH, LQKENI. Trimming cost V 2 bases and J 0 bases, with 15 bases left between them. This CDR3 comprises 17 residues. The CDR3 reads CASSPSRGASSTDTQYF. The CDR3 DNA is TGTGCCAGCTCACCATCCCGAGGGGCGTCTAGCACAGATACGCAGTATTTT.

This clonotype was picked up many times. The chain carries TRBV12-3 or TRBV12-4 and TRBJ2-5, with D uncertain. Trimming removed 6 bases at V and 6 bases at J, with 17 bases between. There are 14 residues in the CDR3. CDR3 DNA: TGTGCCAGCAGCCTCACCCCGGCAGAAAAGACCCAGTACTTC. Protein: CASSLTPAEKTQYF.

The gene calls are TRBV5-1 and TRBJ2-7, with 9 positions matching TRBD1. V dropped 0 bases and J dropped 3; count of bases not matched to a gene: 13. Germline V gives CDR1 SGHRS, CDR2 YFSETQ. The CDR3 runs 18 residues. The CDR3 reads CASSLGNRLRDRDYEQYF. DNA of the CDR3: TGCGCCAGCAGCTTGGGGAATCGTCTCCGGGACAGGGACTACGAGCAGTACTTC.

V and J are TRBV5-6 and TRBJ2-7; D remains ambiguous. Germline CDR1 is SGHDT and CDR2 is YYEEEE. The CDR3 sequence is 11 residues long. The V end was cut by 3 bases, the J end by 9 bases, with 10 bases between. CDR3 sequence reads: CASSSGPMQYF. CDR3 bases: TGTGCCAGCAGCTCCGGACCGATGCAGTACTTC.

This clonotype was recorded a few times. The chain is built from TRBV4-3 and TRBJ2-3, with a possible D match to TRBD2 (6 bases). The V and J ends lost 1 base and 4 bases respectively, with 12 bases between them. CDR3 length: 15 residues. CDR1 and CDR2 from the germline V gene are LGHNA and YSLEER. CDR3 DNA: TGCGCCAGCAGCCAAGCTGTGGGGGGACCAGATACGCAGTATTTT. Translated: CASSQAVGGPDTQYF.

In its sample, this clonotype was seen a few times. The V gene is TRBV3-1, the J gene TRBJ1-1; TRBD1 is a possible D gene (6 bases). The CDR3 totals 14 residues. V lost 4 bases and J 3 bases, leaving 12 bases between the germline ends. From germline, CDR1 is LGHDT and CDR2 YNNKEL (reference sequence). CDR3 protein: CASSLVGGHTEAFF. In nucleotides, the CDR3 is TGTGCCAGCAGCCTGGTGGGGGGGCACACTGAAGCTTTCTTT.

The rearrangement uses TRBV29-1 and TRBJ2-5, with 10 bases aligning to TRBD1. Per the germline V gene, CDR1 is SQVTM and CDR2 is ANQGSEA. The CDR3 runs to 14 residues. Trimming removed 0 bases from V and 4 bases from J; junction bases left unmatched: 2. Here the CDR3 DNA reads TGCAGCGTTGAAGATAGGACAGGGGGAGAGACCCAGTACTTC. Encoded protein: CSVEDRTGGETQYF.

This clonotype occurred a few times. The chain combines TRBV11-2 with TRBJ2-7; D tentatively fits TRBD1 or TRBD2 (5 bases each). The CDR3 extends over 14 amino acids. Trimming pared 1 base from V and 2 bases from J, leaving 9 bases between. Germline values: CDR1 SGHAT, CDR2 FQNNGV. As DNA, the CDR3 is TGTGCCAGCAGCTTAGTGGGACGGCCCTACGAGCAGTACTTC. As protein: CASSLVGRPYEQYF.

In this sample, this clonotype turned up a few times. This sequence joins TRBV30 and TRBJ1-5; D is unresolved. Trimming left V 0 bases short and J 0 bases short, with 6 bases between. This CDR3 is built from 14 residues. Germline CDR1 reads GTSNPN; CDR2 reads SVGIG (reference sequence). CDR3 nucleotides: TGTGCCTGGAGTGTAATAAGTAGCAATCAGCCCCAGCATTTT. Its translation is CAWSVISSNQPQHF.

This clonotype has just a few counts. CDR3: CASSWGGGVAKNIQYF. Written as DNA, the CDR3 is TGTGCCAGCAGCTGGGGCGGGGGGGTAGCCAAAAACATTCAGTACTTC. The chain employs TRBV7-8 and TRBJ2-4; 9 bases line up with TRBD2. The CDR3 is 16 amino acids. The germline V gene has CDR1 SGHVS and CDR2 FQNEAQ. The ends lost 4 bases at V and 0 bases at J; junction bases unmatched: 4.

This clonotype was seen a few times. The V and J genes are TRBV28 and TRBJ1-1; the D gene is possibly TRBD1 (5 bases). This CDR3 spans 14 amino acids. The ends were cut back, 0 bases at V and 1 base at J, with 6 bases in the middle. CDR1 MDHEN and CDR2 SYDVKM come from the germline V gene. CDR3 protein: CASSLWGGNTEAFF. The DNA for the CDR3 is TGTGCCAGCAGTTTATGGGGGGGGAACACTGAAGCTTTCTTT.

The rearrangement uses TRBV20-1 and TRBJ2-5; no clear D. V lost 2 bases and J lost 2, with 12 bases in between. The CDR3 consists of 14 residues. CDR1 and CDR2 from the germline V gene are DFQATT and SNEGSKA (reference sequence). CDR3 protein: CSARKLGSQETQYF. The CDR3 DNA reads TGCAGTGCTAGAAAGCTCGGCTCTCAAGAGACCCAGTACTTC.

This clonotype was seen only a few times. The rearrangement joins TRBV6-2 or TRBV6-3 to TRBJ2-5; D might be TRBD1 (5 bases). CDR3 length: 17 amino acids. The germline V gene has CDR1 MNHEY and CDR2 SVGEGT. Deletions cut 0 bases from V and 0 bases from J, with 14 bases between. The CDR3 nucleotides are TGTGCCAGCAGTTACTCGATTACAGGAGTGTACCAAGAGACCCAGTACTTC. It yields the protein CASSYSITGVYQETQYF.

The chain recombines TRBV6-2 or TRBV6-3 with TRBJ2-1; unclear D gene. V was pared by 0 bases and J by 8 bases, with 14 bases between. The CDR3 consists of 15 residues. Germline CDR1 is MNHEY and CDR2 is SVGEGT. The CDR3 DNA sequence: TGTGCCAGCAGTTACTCGAGACTCGTGTATGATGAGCAGTTCTTC. Protein: CASSYSRLVYDEQFF.

V is TRBV3-1 and J is TRBJ2-1, with TRBD2 identical over 10 bases. This CDR3 contains 15 residues. CDR1 LGHDT and CDR2 YNNKEL come from the germline V gene (reference sequence). J lost 8 bases, V lost 0 bases, and 4 bases had no gene match. The chain's CDR3 is CASSQESSGSDEQFF. CDR3 DNA sequence: TGTGCCAGCAGCCAAGAGTCTAGCGGGAGCGATGAGCAGTTCTTC.

This clonotype was found a few times. CDR3 DNA: TGTGCCAGCACGGGACAGCTGTTTATCTACGAGCAGTACTTC. Translated, it gives CASTGQLFIYEQYF. The V and J genes are TRBV5-5 and TRBJ2-7; the match to TRBD1 covers 7 bases. The CDR3 has 14 amino acids. Germline values: CDR1 SGHKS, CDR2 YYEKEE (reference sequence). V dropped 6 bases and J dropped 3; count of bases not matched to a gene: 9.

The V and J genes are TRBV20-1 and TRBJ2-4, with D hard to call. The length of the CDR3 is 14 residues. The germline CDR1 and CDR2 sequences are DFQATT and SNEGSKA (reference sequence). V was clipped by 3 bases and J by 2 bases, with 11 bases between them. The CDR3 sequence: CSASWIEPKNIQYF. The CDR3 DNA reads TGCAGTGCTAGTTGGATAGAGCCCAAAAACATTCAGTACTTC.

This clonotype occurred a few times. This chain connects TRBV6-2 or TRBV6-3 to TRBJ2-3; TRBD1 matches at 8 bases. V shed 7 bases and J 3 bases; nucleotides not matched to a gene: 12. Germline V gene lookup returns CDR1 MNHEY and CDR2 SVGEGT. The CDR3 extends over 16 amino acids. The CDR3 is CASNEGLRQGTDTQYF. CDR3 sequence (DNA): TGTGCCAGCAACGAAGGACTAAGACAGGGGACAGATACGCAGTATTTT.

CDR3 sequence (DNA): TGTGCCAGCAGCCGATGGGCTAGCGGGAGGGGGAATGAGCAGTTCTTC. Translated, it gives CASSRWASGRGNEQFF. The chain recombines TRBV28 with TRBJ2-1; TRBD2 matches at 12 bases. Germline V CDR1 and CDR2: MDHEN, SYDVKM. This CDR3 has 16 amino acids. The J segment lost 7 bases and the V segment lost 6 bases, leaving 10 bases of the junction unmatched.

This clonotype was detected only a few times. The chain employs TRBV6-1 and TRBJ2-3; tentatively, D is TRBD2 (5 bases). Germline-derived CDR1 and CDR2 are MNHNS and SASEGT. Trimming shortened V by 10 bases and J by 1 base, and 12 bases separated the two germline ends. The CDR3 covers 13 residues. The CDR3 spells CATGLGRTDTQYF. As DNA, the CDR3 is TGTGCCACCGGACTCGGGCGCACAGATACGCAGTATTTT.

The V gene is TRBV15, the J gene TRBJ2-5; unclear D gene. The germline gives CDR1 LNHNV, CDR2 YYDKDF (reference sequence). This CDR3 comprises 14 residues. Trimming pared 0 bases from V and 2 bases from J, leaving 7 bases between. CDR3 residues: CATSREAVQETQYF. In DNA, the CDR3 is TGTGCCACCAGCAGAGAGGCTGTACAAGAGACCCAGTACTTC.